This T cell receptor beta chain was sequenced for a study of metastatic and nonmetastatic thyroid tumors. Study information: Repertoires of blood and of tissue (tumor or nodule) from malignant and benign thyroid patients were compared. Study-wide points: It was reported that TCR beta diversity was significantly higher in malignant thyroid tumors than benign nodules, in blood and tumor.

Trimming took 0 bases from V and 0 from J, leaving 15 bases between them. The CDR3 has 18 residues. Germline loops: CDR1 MGHRA, CDR2 YSYEKL. No treatment of any kind had been given to any patient before thyroid surgery. This clone was counted ten times or more. Its cognate antigen is unknown. As originally analysed: What underpinned the distant-metastasis classifier for papillary thyroid cancer was the set of CDR3 differences across clinicopathological groups. TCRdb re-called clones from the PCR reads using MiXCR. These V and J calls originate from TCRdb's pipeline instead of the authors' own analysis. Among 40,000 to 50,000 clones listed, 3.5% to 5% were seen once.

This chain connects TRBV4-1 to TRBJ1-5, with D uncertain. The sample comprised blood. This receptor was obtained from a female donor with papillary thyroid cancer or a benign thyroid nodule (not recorded which). Some clones in this sample may be carry-over from other donors' samples. The CDR3 sequence: CASSQDPPRLYSNQPQHF. In nucleotides, the CDR3 is TGCGCCAGCAGCCAAGATCCCCCTCGGCTATATAGCAATCAGCCCCAGCATTTT.